Listed below are T cell receptor beta chains from one sample, sequenced in a study of PD-1 blockade in classical Hodgkin lymphoma. Sequencing was performed with immunoSEQ multiplex PCR; in TCRdb, only in-frame clones are kept and a portion is missing. The sample includes approximately 80,000 clones, 75% to 90% of them seen just once. The sample consisted of peripheral blood mononuclear cells (PBMCs), taken at baseline. The receptors derive from a human donor with classical Hodgkin lymphoma. Each CDR3 is given with its conserved first and last residue. Each record gives: clone size, D gene, J gene, V gene, CDR3 protein, CDR3 DNA. A D gene is named only where the DNA matches it firmly. Some rows have no size entry. The others give once, few or many, or a class for an expanded clone.

- | - | TRBJ1-3 | TRBV5-1 | CASRAGNTIYF | TGCGCCAGCAGAGCTGGAAACACCATATATTTT
- | - | TRBJ2-2 | TRBV4-1 | CASRPIVTGSNTGELFF | TGCGCCAGCAGACCAATTGTGACAGGTTCGAACACCGGGGAGCTGTTTTTT
- | - | TRBJ2-7 | TRBV30 | CAWSVTPGEYEQYF | TGTGCCTGGAGTGTAACGCCAGGGGAGTACGAGCAGTACTTC
- | TRBD1 | TRBJ1-5 | TRBV6-6 | CASSRHRGGQPQHF | TGTGCCAGCAGCCGACACAGGGGCGGTCAGCCCCAGCATTTT
- | TRBD1 | TRBJ1-2 | TRBV10-3 | CAIRETPGTESYGYTF | TGTGCCATCAGAGAGACACCCGGGACAGAATCCTATGGCTACACCTTC
- | - | TRBJ1-2 | TRBV9 | CASSVEQGNYGYTF | TGTGCCAGCAGCGTAGAACAGGGTAACTATGGCTACACCTTC
few | - | TRBJ1-1 | TRBV21-1 | CASSKEAAEAFF | TGTGCCAGCAGCAAAGAGGCAGCTGAAGCTTTCTTT
- | TRBD1 | TRBJ1-1 | TRBV28 | CASSPRGRTEAFF | TGTGCCAGCAGTCCCAGGGGGCGAACTGAAGCTTTCTTT
- | - | TRBJ2-7 | TRBV4-1 | CASSQGGGGLTYEQYF | TGCGCCAGCAGCCAAGGAGGTGGCGGGTTGACCTACGAGCAGTACTTC
- | TRBD2 | TRBJ2-7 | TRBV28 | CASSLGRGLAEMYEQYF | TGTGCCAGCAGTTTAGGTAGGGGACTAGCGGAGATGTACGAGCAGTACTTC
- | - | TRBJ2-1 | TRBV7-6 | CASSSFPRSTYNEQFF | TGTGCCAGCAGTTCCTTTCCACGGAGCACCTACAATGAGCAGTTCTTC
- | TRBD1 | TRBJ1-5 | TRBV28 | CASSFRDRALQPQHF | TGTGCCAGCAGTTTTCGGGACAGGGCTCTCCAGCCCCAGCATTTT
- | TRBD2 | TRBJ2-1 | TRBV15 | CATSSSRLAGPYNEQFF | TGTGCCACCAGCAGTTCTCGACTAGCGGGACCTTACAATGAGCAGTTCTTC
- | - | TRBJ1-4 | TRBV18 | CASSSGTNEKLFF | TGTGCCAGCTCCTCGGGGACGAATGAAAAACTGTTTTTT
- | TRBD1 | TRBJ2-7 | TRBV18 | CASSPATGMGEQYF | TGTGCCAGCTCACCAGCGACAGGGATGGGCGAGCAGTACTTC
- | - | TRBJ1-3 | TRBV6-5 | CASSYGGSYGNTIYF | TGTGCCAGCAGTTATGGGGGCAGTTATGGAAACACCATATATTTT
once | - | TRBJ2-5 | TRBV7-9 | CASSLHIVETQYF | TGTGCCAGCAGCTTACATATAGTGGAGACCCAGTACTTC
once | TRBD1 | TRBJ1-4 | TRBV18 | CASSPRLTQGAVDEKLFF | TGTGCCAGCTCACCGCGGCTTACACAGGGGGCGGTGGACGAAAAACTGTTTTTT
once | - | TRBJ2-1 | TRBV10-3 | CAINSETYNEQFF | TGTGCCATCAATAGTGAAACTTACAATGAGCAGTTCTTC
- | - | TRBJ1-3 | TRBV5-1 | CASSPGTGSVGNTIYF | TGCGCCAGCAGCCCAGGGACTGGTTCTGTCGGAAACACCATATATTTT
- | - | TRBJ2-5 | TRBV18 | CASSPIAPLNRALLETQYF | TGTGCCAGCTCACCGATAGCCCCTCTTAATCGGGCTCTTTTGGAGACCCAGTACTTC
- | - | TRBJ2-7 | TRBV28 | CASSPPRYEQYF | TGTGCCAGCAGTCCGCCGAGGTACGAGCAGTACTTC
- | - | TRBJ1-1 | TRBV5-4 | CASSLWGGGTEAFF | TGTGCCAGCAGCTTGTGGGGGGGTGGAACTGAAGCTTTCTTT
- | - | TRBJ1-5 | TRBV4-1 | CASSQVGGVSNQPQHF | TGCGCCAGCAGCCAAGTCGGAGGGGTTAGCAATCAGCCCCAGCATTTT
- | TRBD2 | TRBJ2-1 | TRBV9 | CASSVSASGSIYEQFF | TGTGCCAGCAGCGTATCCGCTAGCGGGAGTATCTATGAGCAGTTCTTC
- | - | TRBJ1-1 | TRBV28 | CASRSEDTEAFF | TGTGCCAGCAGGTCAGAGGACACTGAAGCTTTCTTT
- | TRBD1 | TRBJ1-2 | TRBV5-5 | CASSLPLQGQGSLGYTF | TGTGCCAGCAGCTTACCCCTTCAGGGACAGGGATCTTTGGGCTACACCTTC
- | - | TRBJ2-6 | TRBV11-2 | CASSLSSGANVLTF | TGTGCCAGCAGCTTAAGCTCTGGGGCCAACGTCCTGACTTTC
- | TRBD1 | TRBJ2-7 | TRBV28 | CASSLDRGAYEQYF | TGTGCCAGCAGTTTGGACAGGGGTGCCTACGAGCAGTACTTC
- | - | TRBJ1-5 | TRBV5-1 | CASSWDGYGPQHF | TGCGCCAGCAGCTGGGACGGGTATGGGCCCCAGCATTTT
few | TRBD1 | TRBJ1-2 | TRBV18 | CASSPTGGDPPSEYGYTF | TGTGCCAGCTCACCTACAGGGGGCGACCCACCTAGTGAATATGGCTACACCTTC
- | - | TRBJ1-3 | TRBV7-6 | CASSPTNGVSGNTIYF | TGTGCCAGCAGCCCCACAAACGGGGTCTCTGGAAACACCATATATTTT
- | - | TRBJ2-4 | TRBV11-2 | CASSLGGQPSNIQYF | TGTGCCAGCAGCTTAGGTGGACAGCCGTCAAACATTCAGTACTTC
once | TRBD1 | TRBJ1-2 | TRBV27 | CASSSGTGSLGNGYTF | TGTGCCAGCAGTTCCGGGACAGGGTCGCTCGGGAATGGCTACACCTTC
- | - | TRBJ1-1 | TRBV4-3 | CASSQDSRVTEAFF | TGCGCCAGCAGCCAAGATAGTAGGGTCACTGAAGCTTTCTTT
- | TRBD2 | TRBJ2-3 | TRBV19 | CASSALAGGGTDTQYF | TGTGCCAGTAGTGCACTAGCGGGAGGGGGCACAGATACGCAGTATTTT
- | - | TRBJ2-7 | TRBV28 | CASCWGAVGEQYF | TGTGCCAGCTGTTGGGGCGCGGTAGGTGAGCAGTACTTC
few | TRBD1 | TRBJ1-1 | TRBV6-5 | CASSYRTGNTEAFF | TGTGCCAGCAGTTATCGGACAGGGAACACTGAAGCTTTCTTT
few | - | TRBJ1-4 | TRBV10-2 | CASSESQSATNEKLFF | TGCGCCAGCAGTGAGTCACAGTCTGCAACTAATGAAAAACTGTTTTTT
- | TRBD1 | TRBJ1-2 | TRBV2 | CASNRGLGYGYTF | TGTGCCAGCAACAGGGGTCTGGGCTATGGCTACACCTTC
- | - | TRBJ2-7 | TRBV6-5 | CASSRRVPYEQYF | TGTGCCAGCAGTCGACGGGTCCCCTACGAGCAGTACTTC
- | TRBD2 | TRBJ2-1 | TRBV4-1 | CASSQKGGGLEAYNEQFF | TGCGCCAGCAGCCAGAAAGGGGGGGGACTAGAAGCCTACAATGAGCAGTTCTTC
- | - | TRBJ2-1 | TRBV4-3 | CASSQAGGRYNEQFF | TGCGCCAGCAGCCAAGCTGGGGGACGCTACAATGAGCAGTTCTTC
- | TRBD2 | TRBJ2-1 | TRBV2 | CASRPGLAGGKQFF | TGTGCCAGCAGACCGGGACTAGCGGGAGGAAAACAGTTCTTC
- | - | TRBJ1-1 | TRBV29-1 | CSVEVGRLNTEAFF | TGCAGCGTTGAGGTCGGCCGATTGAACACTGAAGCTTTCTTT
- | - | TRBJ2-2 | TRBV28 | CASEGQNTGELFF | TGTGCCAGCGAGGGACAGAACACCGGGGAGCTGTTTTTT
- | - | TRBJ2-7 | TRBV30 | CAWSRGGSDEQYF | TGTGCCTGGAGTAGGGGGGGCTCGGACGAGCAGTACTTC